The T cell receptor (beta chain) under discussion was sequenced for a study of cytomegalovirus exposure and HLA in healthy donors (dated by TCRdb to the late 2010s). At the level of the whole study: According to an earlier analysis of 587 of the donors, 150 million to 200 million T cells yielded 95 million to 140 million unique TCR beta sequences and 250 to 350 Gb of sequence data. About 300 gigabases of sequencing data and 70 million to 95 million unique TCR sequences made up an early release that covered roughly 670 HLA-typed donors. Of the approximately 400 genotyped donors, 65% to 90% were placed in the genetic ancestry cluster associated with self-reported Caucasian donors. The aim of the study was to test whether cataloging public T cell receptors could identify signatures of past pathogen exposure. The study profiled the T cell repertoires of some 610 subjects by immunosequencing and related them to cytomegalovirus serostatus. In addition to the first cohort of 500 to 850 subjects, a separate validation cohort of under 150 different subjects was used. To predict cytomegalovirus infection status, the study combined high-throughput TCR immunosequencing, statistical association of individual TCRs with disease status, and machine learning. To study patterns of TCR occurrence, a later analysis re-analyzed previously published TCR beta repertoires from 666 donors and added high-resolution HLA genotyping. Rather than using new phenotypic data, the later analysis identified candidate immune exposures from TCR beta sequences and from how often those sequences occurred across donors. To decide whether each TCR beta V gene segment behaved as functional or pseudogenic, an earlier analysis of approximately 590 of the donors relied on high-throughput TCR beta sequencing. Donor age, sex, ethnicity and CMV serostatus were collected together with the repertoire data. A later genetic analysis used genome-wide SNP genotypes for about 60% of the 666 donors, treating that subset as a discovery cohort. All discovery cohort repertoires had been generated using a single sequencing platform. Class I and class II HLA loci were covered by the typing at four-digit resolution. The number of donors typed differed by locus, with roughly 629-640 for A, B, C, DRB1 and DQB1, over 500 for DQA1, 606 for DPA1, and some 470 for DPB1. Four or five DR-DQ haplotypes were treated as single units for association and clustering because of strong linkage in the cohort. Across 398 genotyped donors of the cohort, an average of approximately 200,000 unique TCR beta nucleotide sequences per donor were sequenced, and approximately 19% of those sequences were non-productive.

V gives up 8 bases and J gives up 8 bases, and the segment between their germline ends measures 18 bases. The CDR3 contains 14 residues, cysteine and phenylalanine counted. Only CDR3 DNA remains: 42 bases, in frame from the first base. Sequences LNHDA (CDR1) and SQIVND (CDR2) are obtained from the germline V gene (reference sequence). Libraries were made using the immunoSEQ multiplex PCR assay. For the multiplex PCR, a mixture combining 60 forward primers for TCR Vbeta segments and 13 reverse primers for TCR Jbeta segments was used. Amplification of the CDR3 region of rearranged TCR beta genes was performed with a multiplex PCR assay on genomic DNA. Amplified TCR beta libraries were sequenced as 87-base-pair reads on the Illumina HiSeq System. The authors' pipeline ran thus. A later analysis counted tens of millions of unique TCR beta chains across the 500 to 850 repertoires, and around 9.9 million of these chains were shared by at least two donors. Raw reads were error-corrected and collapsed into unique sequences with a nearest-neighbor algorithm that merged closely related sequences to remove PCR and sequencing errors. V, D and J gene segments were assigned by aligning CDR3 sequences to IMGT reference sequences. For a sequence to be retained, at least a six-nucleotide match to both a V gene segment and a J gene segment was required. A rearrangement counted as productive if the CDR3 had no stop codons and remained in frame with V and J, and every other rearrangement counted as non-productive. CDR3 was defined according to IMGT convention as the region running from the second conserved V-encoded cysteine to the conserved J-encoded phenylalanine. The earlier analysis of more than 450 of the donors excluded sequences that lacked an unambiguous match to a single V gene segment. In an earlier analysis of 587 of the donors, a V segment was called functional when productive rearrangements were above 56.7%, and segregating when the standard deviation between donors exceeded 5%. A statistical classification framework was developed to diagnose cytomegalovirus status using the catalog of TCR beta chain sequences. V and J gene assignment, in a later analysis, came from comparing TCR nucleotide sequences with IMGT/GENE-DB human TR gene sequences. A later analysis assigned CDR3 sequences and most-parsimonious VDJ recombination scenarios with the TCRdist pipeline. In a later analysis, each TCR beta chain was defined by its CDR3 amino acid sequence together with its V-gene family, and reads without a unique V-gene family were excluded. To address suspected cross-contamination and a sequencing artifact, a later analysis removed 450 to 700 highly shared, low-generation-probability nucleotide sequences. In a later analysis, a clonal expansion index for each public chain was calculated from normalized within-repertoire ranks of inferred template counts. In a later analysis, generation probabilities were computed using a VDJ recombination model fitted to out-of-frame rearrangements, and the results were checked against IGoR. A later analysis scored TCR-TCR, TCR-HLA and TCR-CMV co-occurrence with hypergeometric tests, applying a repertoire-size bias correction to TCR pairs. In a later analysis, false discovery rates were estimated by permuting HLA or CMV assignments 20 times. In a later analysis, co-occurring TCRs were grouped using DBSCAN, and TCRdist sequence similarity was added for clustering within HLA-allele-positive subsets. Repertoires with fewer than 30,000 or more than 120,000 public chains, plus five repertoires with anomalous nucleotide sharing, were excluded from co-occurrence clustering. TCRdb took this table from immuneACCESS and kept in-frame rearrangements with V and J called. Such tables lack part of the clones; where checked against another copy, unresolved V genes explain under half of the gap, and the rest is unexplained. The D gene and trimming were derived from the DNA, and the V and J assignments and clone size from that table. The sample has nearly 200,000 clones on record, 77% of them singletons. Roughly 2.1% of the sample lies in the top ten.

On the study overall, not on this receptor specifically: A further reported finding was that TCR beta sequences accurately predicted the HLA-A and HLA-B alleles for most subjects in the first cohort. In a later analysis, most CMV-associated TCR beta chains were found to appear HLA-restricted, with HLA associations seemingly driven largely by CMV exposure. The sequencing pipeline was judged likely to have produced a cluster of highly shared sequence variants as a technical artifact. Correlated functional status among segregating V segments might reflect linkage disequilibrium, but an unknown experimental factor could not be ruled out. A later analysis found that TCR association rates varied across HLA loci, with DRB1 alleles showing the most associated TCRs and HLA-C alleles the fewest. When HLA alleles, especially DR and DQ, strongly co-occurred, TCR associations were difficult to assign to individual alleles. While some public TCRs were present in many individuals, most TCR sequences turned up only very rarely across donors. Immune exposure information for the cohort was limited to CMV serostatus. A few of the identified cytomegalovirus-associated TCR beta chains were confirmed in vitro to be specific for cytomegalovirus antigens. Because counts were too low, about 15 rarely observed V segments, including chromosome 9 orphons, were left out of the earlier analysis of 500 to 650 of the donors. Because some donors lacked HLA typing at each locus, the association tests relied only on the typed subset. A later genetic analysis associated a missense DCLRE1C variant with V-gene and J-gene trimming of TCR beta chains, and an independent cohort replicated the association. A later analysis reported that several top co-occurrence clusters appeared linked to parvovirus B19, influenza, CMV and Epstein-Barr virus. The authors suggested that the approach could potentially be extended to other disease states and immunological phenotypes. At a false discovery rate of 0.05, a later analysis linked 16,000 or so TCR beta sequences to specific HLA alleles. A total of about 180 TCR beta chains were listed by the study as associated with cytomegalovirus. In an earlier analysis of some 500 of the donors, most TCR beta V segments were observed in productive rearrangements about 90% or about 30% of the time, broadly matching IMGT annotations. According to a later genetic analysis, donors in an Asian-associated ancestry cluster had fewer N-insertions in productive TCRs than the approximately 710-donor mean. Sequencing depth was assumed to be roughly uniform across donors in the presence/absence analyses, though that assumption may not hold. The classifier was reported to diagnose cytomegalovirus status with high specificity and sensitivity in both the original cohort and the validation cohort. A later analysis found that HLA-associated TCR beta chains were more clonally expanded and had lower generation probabilities than equally common non-associated chains. In this cohort, only TCR beta chains were sequenced, and detectable features were limited by the absence of alpha or paired-chain data. Some IMGT-functional V segments, including TRBV6-2 and TRBV6-3, could not be distinguished by the 87-base-pair reads and were therefore excluded.

Notes on this clone: The target of this receptor is not known. No base quality values were provided; no much bigger clone lies one nucleotide off.

The cohort was made up of roughly 670 healthy bone marrow donors. At the time of sampling, every cohort member was nominally healthy, though immune exposures that went unrecorded were likely present. The donor tested CMV seropositive, placing the donor among the 250 to 300 seropositive members of the cohort. A peripheral blood sample was collected from each donor, and TCR beta sequencing was performed on peripheral blood mononuclear cells. Genomic DNA was extracted from the blood cell samples with the Qiagen DNeasy Blood Extraction Kit. The V and J genes are TRBV19 and TRBJ1-4; the D gene is perhaps TRBD1, from 5 matching bases. Sequencing was carried out using PBMCs. This receptor was taken from a woman in her thirties in good health and CMV-seropositive. The sequenced DNA is TGTGCCAGTTTCGGGGGAGCTGCGGGAGAAAAACTGTTTTTT. It is translated as CASFGGAAGEKLFF.